This T cell receptor beta chain was identified during a study of blood T cell repertoires in COVID-19. Study summary: COVID-19 samples collected from the United States, Italy and Spain covered acute and convalescent phases. Sources were T cells, B-cell-depleted T cells, or PBMCs; the material itself was cDNA or gDNA.

Authors' processing steps: Estimation of nucleated cell counts relied on the amplification of reference gene primers. The table came from immunoSEQ multiplex PCR; TCRdb's copy has only in-frame clones and leaves some out. V and J calls and clone size follow that table, whereas D and trimming were derived from the DNA. The sample has 72,000 or so clones, 80% to 90% seen once. Germline V gene lookup returns CDR1 SQVTM and CDR2 ANQGSEA. V dropped 2 bases and J dropped 4 bases, with 14 bases sitting between them. CDR3 size: 15 residues. V usage is TRBV29-1 and J usage is TRBJ2-2; TRBD1 might be the D (5 bases). The clonotype comes from a man aged 50-60 years with active COVID-19. The sample taken for sequencing was peripheral blood. CDR3 sequence reads: CSVESGPRSTGELFF. CDR3 nucleotides: TGCAGCGTTGAATCAGGGCCTAGGAGCACCGGGGAGCTGTTTTTT.